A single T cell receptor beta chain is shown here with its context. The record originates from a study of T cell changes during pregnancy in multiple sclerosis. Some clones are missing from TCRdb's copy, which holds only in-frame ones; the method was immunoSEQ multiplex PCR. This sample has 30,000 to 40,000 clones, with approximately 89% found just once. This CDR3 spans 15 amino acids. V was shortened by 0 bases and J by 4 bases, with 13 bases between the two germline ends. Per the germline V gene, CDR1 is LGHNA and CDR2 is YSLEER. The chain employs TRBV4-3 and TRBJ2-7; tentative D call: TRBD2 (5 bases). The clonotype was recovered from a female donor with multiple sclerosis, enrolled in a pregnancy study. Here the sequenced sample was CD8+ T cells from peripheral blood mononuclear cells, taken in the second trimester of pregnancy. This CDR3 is CASSQDRAEPYEQYF. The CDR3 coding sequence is TGCGCCAGCAGCCAAGATAGAGCGGAGCCGTACGAGCAGTACTTC.